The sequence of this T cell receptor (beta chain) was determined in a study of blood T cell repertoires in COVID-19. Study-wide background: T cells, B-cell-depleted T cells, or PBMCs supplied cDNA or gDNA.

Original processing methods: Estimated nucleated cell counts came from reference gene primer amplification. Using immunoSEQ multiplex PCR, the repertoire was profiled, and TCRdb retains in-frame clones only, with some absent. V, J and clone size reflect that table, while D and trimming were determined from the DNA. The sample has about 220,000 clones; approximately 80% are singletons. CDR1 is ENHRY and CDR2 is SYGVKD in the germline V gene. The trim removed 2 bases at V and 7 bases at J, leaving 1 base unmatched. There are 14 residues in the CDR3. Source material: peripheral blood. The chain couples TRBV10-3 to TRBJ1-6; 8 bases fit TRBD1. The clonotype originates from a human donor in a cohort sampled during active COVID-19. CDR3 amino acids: CAISEGQGNSPLHF. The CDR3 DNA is TGTGCCATCAGTGAGGGACAGGGAAATTCACCCCTCCACTTT.